This TCR beta chain was captured in a study of blood T cells in healthy people across ages. Notes on the study in general: Strong correlation linked observed beta diversity and percent naive T cells. CMV status of donors was unknown, possibly confounding expanded clonotype changes.

Trimming stripped 0 bases from V and 5 bases from J, with 8 bases between. There are 13 residues in the CDR3. Germline V gene sequence: CDR1 DFQATT, CDR2 SNEGSKA (reference sequence). Alongside a J-beta primer mix, a sample-barcoded 5' primer served in a second PCR lasting roughly 7 to 11 cycles. TCRdb recomputed calls from the 5' RACE reads with MiXCR, one row per CDR3 protein. The data show a few hundred thousand distinct CDR3 sequences, with about 26% seen just once and approximately 3.5% held by the top ten. This clonotype occurred a few times. The antigen remains undetermined. Ranging in age from about 6 to 100, the donors were healthy Caucasian individuals from Russia. These data were also reused for a study on T cells of mothers and their children. From that paper: Mothers and children who were related shared slightly more overlap than unrelated pairs, but not significantly more.

The sample was blood. The receptor was isolated from a boy under 10 years old in good health. This chain joins TRBV20-1 and TRBJ2-4; no definite D call. The CDR3 region is CSARDWEQNIQYF. As DNA, the CDR3 is TGCAGTGCTAGAGATTGGGAACAAAACATTCAGTACTTC.